This T cell receptor (beta chain) was recorded in a study of blood T cell repertoires in COVID-19 (dated by TCRdb to 2018 to 2020). About the investigation overall: The collaborator samples originated in the United States, Italy and Spain and spanned the acute and convalescent phases of COVID-19. The material from the prospective study consisted of cDNA or gDNA derived from T cells, B-cell-depleted T cells, or PBMCs. Subjects who had been exposed to COVID-19, were actively infected with it, or had recovered from it provided the deeply sampled blood TCRbeta repertoires that made up the dataset. The repertoires were released in a freely available public database intended as a resource for research on the immune response to SARS-CoV-2. Samples came from the ongoing ImmuneRACE study (first 160 participants) plus 1,254 subjects from 6 global collaborators. Nearly every sample came with metadata listing a de-identified subject ID, COVID-19 status, age in years and sex. Where HLA class I and class II types were available, the types were taken from metadata supplied by the sample provider, not from assay-based typing.

The immunoSEQ Assay, a bias-controlled multiplex PCR, was used to amplify TCRbeta CDR3 regions from genomic DNA. Per the source publication's procedure: Within the assay, amplification of reference gene primers was used to estimate how many nucleated cells each sample contained. To quantify the absolute abundance of each unique TCRbeta CDR3 rearrangement, sequence reads were collapsed and filtered. For each sample, productive Simpson clonality was calculated as the square root of Simpson's diversity index over productive rearrangements. Entries here come from immuneACCESS through TCRdb and include only in-frame sequences with V and J called. Some clones fail to appear in such tables; in the studies checked, an unresolved V gene covers under half of the shortfall, and the cause of the remainder is unknown. The DNA was the basis for D and trimming; V, J and clone size are from that table. The sample table records some 160,000 clones; approximately 87% of these occur just once. The ten largest account for 10% of the sample.

One collaborating source in Seattle enrolled patients during active infection and followed them longitudinally through the course of disease. The collaborating institutions used their own protocols to collect whole blood in K2EDTA tubes. For TCRbeta analysis, collaborator samples were shipped as frozen whole blood, as isolated PBMCs, or as DNA extracted from either sample type. Looking up the germline V gene yields CDR1 MNHEY and CDR2 SVGAGI. The V end loses 0 bases and the J end loses 7 bases, and a stretch of 12 bases separates them. Including cysteine and phenylalanine, the CDR3 has 15 amino acids. Solely the CDR3 DNA is kept, with 45 bases framed from the first base. General findings and caveats noted by the study authors: How much clinical and demographic metadata was included differed by source and by participant, and the metadata was provided uncurated.

As to this clone: The specificity of this receptor is unknown. It has no much larger one-base neighbor in the sample; base qualities were not kept.

Sequences were obtained from peripheral blood. The chain was built from TRBV6-5 and TRBJ1-4; a weak D assignment points to TRBD1 (5 bases agree). The clonotype comes from a woman in her 70s with COVID-19, enrolled during active disease. The DNA sequence is as follows: TGTGCCAGCAGTTACTCATCGGGGGTGGGTGAAAAACTGTTTTTT. This encodes CASSYSSGVGEKLFF.